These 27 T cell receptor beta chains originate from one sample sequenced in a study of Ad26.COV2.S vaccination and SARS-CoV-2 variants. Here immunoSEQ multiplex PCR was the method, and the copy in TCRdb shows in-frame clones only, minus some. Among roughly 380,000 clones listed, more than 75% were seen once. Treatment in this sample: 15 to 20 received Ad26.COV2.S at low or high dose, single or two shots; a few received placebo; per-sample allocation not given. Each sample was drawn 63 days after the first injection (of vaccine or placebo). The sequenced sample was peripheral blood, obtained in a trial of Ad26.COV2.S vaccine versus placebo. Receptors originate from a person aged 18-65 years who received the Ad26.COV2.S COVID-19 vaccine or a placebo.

The CDR3 spells CAWSLAGGHEQYF. CDR3 DNA: TGTGCCTGGAGCCTAGCGGGAGGCCACGAGCAGTACTTC. V is TRBV30 and J is TRBJ2-7; 11 bases line up with TRBD2. The CDR3 is 13 residues long. Germline assignment: CDR1 GTSNPN and CDR2 SVGIG (reference sequence). The junction had 3 bases not matched to a gene; V was cut back by 3 bases and J by 5 bases.

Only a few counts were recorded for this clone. CDR3 sequence reads: CASSYSADRVNTEAFF. The CDR3 nucleotides read TGTGCCAGCAGTTACTCAGCTGACAGGGTGAACACTGAAGCTTTCTTT. This chain links TRBV6-5 with TRBJ1-1, with TRBD1 matching over 7 bases. There are 16 residues in the CDR3. V shed 0 bases and J 0 bases; nucleotides not matched to a gene: 4. Germline assignment: CDR1 MNHEY and CDR2 SVGAGI.

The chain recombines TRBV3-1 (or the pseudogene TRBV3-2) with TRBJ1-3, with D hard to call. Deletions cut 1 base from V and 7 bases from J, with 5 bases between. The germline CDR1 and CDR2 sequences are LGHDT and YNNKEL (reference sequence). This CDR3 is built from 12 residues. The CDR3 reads CASSQALNTIYF. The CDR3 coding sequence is TGTGCCAGCAGCCAAGCTCTGAACACCATATATTTT.

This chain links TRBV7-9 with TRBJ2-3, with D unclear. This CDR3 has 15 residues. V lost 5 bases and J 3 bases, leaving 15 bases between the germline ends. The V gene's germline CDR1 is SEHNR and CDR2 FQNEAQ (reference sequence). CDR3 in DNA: TGTGCCAGCAGCCCCAACTTGCGGCAGACAGATACGCAGTATTTT. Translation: CASSPNLRQTDTQYF.

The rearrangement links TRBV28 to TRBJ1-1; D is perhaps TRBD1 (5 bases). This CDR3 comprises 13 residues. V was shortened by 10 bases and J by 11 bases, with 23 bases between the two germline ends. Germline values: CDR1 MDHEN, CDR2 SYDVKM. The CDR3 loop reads CATYMDRGRAAFF. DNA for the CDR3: TGTGCCACTTATATGGATCGGGGGAGGGCGGCTTTCTTT.

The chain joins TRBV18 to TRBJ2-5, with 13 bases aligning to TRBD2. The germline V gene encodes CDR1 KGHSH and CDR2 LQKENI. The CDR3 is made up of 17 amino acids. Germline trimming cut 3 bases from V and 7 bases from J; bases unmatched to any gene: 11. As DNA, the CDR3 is TGTGCCAGCTCACCGTCCGGGACTAGCGGGGCCAGGGGGACCCAGTACTTC. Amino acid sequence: CASSPSGTSGARGTQYF.

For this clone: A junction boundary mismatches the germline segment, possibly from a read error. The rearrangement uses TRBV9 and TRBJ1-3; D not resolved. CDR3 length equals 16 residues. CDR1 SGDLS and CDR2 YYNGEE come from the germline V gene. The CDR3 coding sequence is TGTGCCAGCAGCGGGTCGACGGCGCGCTCTGGAAGCACCATATATTTT. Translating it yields CASSGSTARSGSTIYF.

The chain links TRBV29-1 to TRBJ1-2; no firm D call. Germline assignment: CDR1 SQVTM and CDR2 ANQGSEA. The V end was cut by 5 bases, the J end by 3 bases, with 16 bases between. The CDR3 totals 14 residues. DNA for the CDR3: TGCAGCGTTTTGTCGGGGAATGTGGACTATGGCTACACCTTC. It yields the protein CSVLSGNVDYGYTF.

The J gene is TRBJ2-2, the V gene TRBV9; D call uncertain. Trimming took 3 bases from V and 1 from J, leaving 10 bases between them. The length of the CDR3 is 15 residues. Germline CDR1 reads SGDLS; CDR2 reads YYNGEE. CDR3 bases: TGTGCCAGCAGCGCCAGGATACAGAACACCGGGGAGCTGTTTTTT. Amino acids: CASSARIQNTGELFF.

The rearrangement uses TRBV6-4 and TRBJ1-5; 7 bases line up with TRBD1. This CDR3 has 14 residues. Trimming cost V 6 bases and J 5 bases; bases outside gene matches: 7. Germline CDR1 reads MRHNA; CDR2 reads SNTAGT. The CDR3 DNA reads TGTGCCAGCAGCGCACAGGGGACGGATCAGCCCCAGCATTTT. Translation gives CASSAQGTDQPQHF.

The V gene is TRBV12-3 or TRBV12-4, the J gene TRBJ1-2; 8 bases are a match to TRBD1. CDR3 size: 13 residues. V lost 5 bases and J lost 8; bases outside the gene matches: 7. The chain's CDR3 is CASSGDRGNGYTF. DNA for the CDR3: TGTGCCAGCAGTGGAGACAGGGGTAACGGCTACACCTTC.

The CDR3 loop is CASSLPGSRDTQYF. CDR3 DNA sequence: TGTGCCAGCAGCTTACCCGGGAGTCGAGATACGCAGTATTTT. This chain joins TRBV7-2 and TRBJ2-3; D may be TRBD2 (6 bases). CDR3 length: 14 residues. Per the germline V gene, CDR1 is SGHTA and CDR2 is FQGNSA. The ends were cut back, 2 bases at V and 5 bases at J, with 11 bases in the middle.

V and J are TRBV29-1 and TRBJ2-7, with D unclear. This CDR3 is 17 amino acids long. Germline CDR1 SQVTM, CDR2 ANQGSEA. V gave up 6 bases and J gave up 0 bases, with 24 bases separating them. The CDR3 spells CSVAGQTPFHISYEQYF. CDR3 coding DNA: TGCAGCGTCGCCGGCCAGACTCCCTTCCATATCTCCTACGAGCAGTACTTC.

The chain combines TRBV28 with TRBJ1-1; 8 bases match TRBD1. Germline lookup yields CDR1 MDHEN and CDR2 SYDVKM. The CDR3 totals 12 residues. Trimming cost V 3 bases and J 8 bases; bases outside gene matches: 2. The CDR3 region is CASSLGTGEAFF. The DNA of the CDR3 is TGTGCCAGCAGTTTGGGGACAGGAGAAGCTTTCTTT.

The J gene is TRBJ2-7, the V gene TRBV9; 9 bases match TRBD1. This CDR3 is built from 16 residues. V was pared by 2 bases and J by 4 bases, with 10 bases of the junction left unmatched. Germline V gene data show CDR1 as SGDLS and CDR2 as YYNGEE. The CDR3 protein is CASSVGDGTGQYEQYF. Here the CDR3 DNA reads TGTGCCAGCAGCGTGGGGGACGGGACAGGGCAATACGAGCAGTACTTC.

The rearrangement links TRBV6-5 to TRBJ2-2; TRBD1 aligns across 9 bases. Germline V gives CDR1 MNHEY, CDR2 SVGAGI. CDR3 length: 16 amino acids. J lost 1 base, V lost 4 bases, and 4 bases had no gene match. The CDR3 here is CASSWTGALNTGELFF. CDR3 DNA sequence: TGTGCCAGCAGTTGGACAGGGGCCCTGAACACCGGGGAGCTGTTTTTT.

CDR3 sequence: CASRTVYTGANVLTF. CDR3 bases: TGTGCCAGTAGGACAGTGTATACTGGGGCCAACGTCCTGACTTTC. J is TRBJ2-6 and V is TRBV19; D is perhaps TRBD1 (5 bases). The CDR3 is made up of 15 amino acids. The V gene lost 6 bases and the J gene lost 2 bases, with 11 bases spanning the gap. Germline V gives CDR1 LNHDA, CDR2 SQIVND (reference sequence).

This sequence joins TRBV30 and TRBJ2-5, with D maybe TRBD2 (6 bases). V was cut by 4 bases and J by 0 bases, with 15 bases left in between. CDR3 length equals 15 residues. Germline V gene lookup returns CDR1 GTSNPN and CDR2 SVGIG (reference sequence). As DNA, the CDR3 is TGTGCCTGGAACCGCGGGGCCAATTACCAAGAGACCCAGTACTTC. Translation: CAWNRGANYQETQYF.

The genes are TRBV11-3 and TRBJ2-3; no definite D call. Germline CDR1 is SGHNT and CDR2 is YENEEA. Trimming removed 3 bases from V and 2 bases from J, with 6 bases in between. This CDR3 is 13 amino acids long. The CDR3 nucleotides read TGTGCCAGCAGCTTGGTAACCACAGATACGCAGTATTTT. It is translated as CASSLVTTDTQYF.

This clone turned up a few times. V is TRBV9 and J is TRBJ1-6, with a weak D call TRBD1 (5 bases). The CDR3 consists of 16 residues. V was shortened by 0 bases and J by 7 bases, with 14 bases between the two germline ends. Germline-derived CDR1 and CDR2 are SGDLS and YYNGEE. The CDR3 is CASSVGPRDLNSPLHF. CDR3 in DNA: TGTGCCAGCAGCGTAGGTCCCCGGGACCTCAATTCACCCCTCCACTTT.

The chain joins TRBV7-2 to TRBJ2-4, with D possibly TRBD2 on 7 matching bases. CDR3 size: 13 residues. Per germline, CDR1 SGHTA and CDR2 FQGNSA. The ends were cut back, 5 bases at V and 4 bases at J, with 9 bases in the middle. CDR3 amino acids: CASSEGGKNIQYF. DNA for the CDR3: TGTGCCAGCAGCGAGGGGGGGAAAAACATTCAGTACTTC.

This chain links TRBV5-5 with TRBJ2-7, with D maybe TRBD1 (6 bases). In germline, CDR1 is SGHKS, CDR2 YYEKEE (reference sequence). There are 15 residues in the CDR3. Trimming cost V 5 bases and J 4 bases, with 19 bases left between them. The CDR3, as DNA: TGTGCCAGCAGTGTACAGGGTCGAGGGATATACGAGCAGTACTTC. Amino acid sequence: CASSVQGRGIYEQYF.

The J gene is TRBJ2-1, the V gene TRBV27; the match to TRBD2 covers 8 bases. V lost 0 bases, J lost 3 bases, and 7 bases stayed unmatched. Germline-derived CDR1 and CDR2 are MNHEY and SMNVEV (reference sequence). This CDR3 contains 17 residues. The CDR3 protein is CASSLSWGSGNYNEQFF. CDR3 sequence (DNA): TGTGCCAGCAGTTTATCATGGGGTAGCGGGAACTACAATGAGCAGTTCTTC.

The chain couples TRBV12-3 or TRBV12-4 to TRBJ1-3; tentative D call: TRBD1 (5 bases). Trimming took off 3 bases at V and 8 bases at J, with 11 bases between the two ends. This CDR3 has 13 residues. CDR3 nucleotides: TGTGCCAGCAGTTTTTCCTCGGGGGACACCATATATTTT. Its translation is CASSFSSGDTIYF.

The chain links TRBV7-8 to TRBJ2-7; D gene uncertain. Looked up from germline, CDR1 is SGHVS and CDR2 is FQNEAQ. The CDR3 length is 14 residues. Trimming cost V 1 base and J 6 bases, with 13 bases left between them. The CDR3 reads CASSLDRVRIEQYF. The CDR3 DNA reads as TGTGCCAGCAGCTTAGACCGGGTTCGGATCGAGCAGTACTTC.

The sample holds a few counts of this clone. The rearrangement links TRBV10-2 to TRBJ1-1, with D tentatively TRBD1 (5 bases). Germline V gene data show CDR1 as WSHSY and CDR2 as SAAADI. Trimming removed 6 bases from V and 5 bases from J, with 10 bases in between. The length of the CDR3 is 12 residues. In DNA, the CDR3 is TGCGCCAGCAGGTACGGGGGAACTGAAGCTTTCTTT. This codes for CASRYGGTEAFF.

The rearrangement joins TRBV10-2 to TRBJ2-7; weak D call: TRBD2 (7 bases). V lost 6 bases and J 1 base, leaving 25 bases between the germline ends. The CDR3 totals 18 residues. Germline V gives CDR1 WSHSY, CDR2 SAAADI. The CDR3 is CASRELLGGGGLSYEQYF. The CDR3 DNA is TGCGCCAGCAGGGAACTCTTAGGGGGGGGCGGATTGTCCTACGAGCAGTACTTC.